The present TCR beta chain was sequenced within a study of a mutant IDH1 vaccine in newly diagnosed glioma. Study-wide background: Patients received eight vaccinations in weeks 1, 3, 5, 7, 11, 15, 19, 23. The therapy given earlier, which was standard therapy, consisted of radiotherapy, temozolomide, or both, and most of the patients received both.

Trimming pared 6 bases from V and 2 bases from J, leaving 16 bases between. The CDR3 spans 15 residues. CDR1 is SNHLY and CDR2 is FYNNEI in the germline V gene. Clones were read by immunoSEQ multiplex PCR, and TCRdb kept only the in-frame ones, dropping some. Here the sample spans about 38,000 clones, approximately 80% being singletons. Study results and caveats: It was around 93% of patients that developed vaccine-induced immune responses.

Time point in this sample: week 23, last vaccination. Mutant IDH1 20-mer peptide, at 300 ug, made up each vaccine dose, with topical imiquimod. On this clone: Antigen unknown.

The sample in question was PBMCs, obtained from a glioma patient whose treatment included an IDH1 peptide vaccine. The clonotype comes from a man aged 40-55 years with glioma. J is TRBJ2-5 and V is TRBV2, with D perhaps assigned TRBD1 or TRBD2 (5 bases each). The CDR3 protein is CASSRDGVLQETQYF. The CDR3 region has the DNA TGTGCCAGCAGCCGGGACGGGGTACTACAAGAGACCCAGTACTTC.